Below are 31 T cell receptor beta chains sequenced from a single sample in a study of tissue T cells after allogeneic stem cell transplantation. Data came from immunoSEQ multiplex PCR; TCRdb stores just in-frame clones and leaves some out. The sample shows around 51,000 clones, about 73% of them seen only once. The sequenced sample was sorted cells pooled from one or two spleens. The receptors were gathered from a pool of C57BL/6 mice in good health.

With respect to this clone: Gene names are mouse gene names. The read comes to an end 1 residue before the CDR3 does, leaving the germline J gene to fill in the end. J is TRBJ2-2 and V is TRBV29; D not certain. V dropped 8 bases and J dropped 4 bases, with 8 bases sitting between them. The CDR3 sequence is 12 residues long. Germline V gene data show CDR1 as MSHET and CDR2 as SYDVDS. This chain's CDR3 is CASHGSTGQLYF. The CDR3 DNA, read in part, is TGTGCTAGCCACGGAAGCACCGGGCAGCTCTAC.

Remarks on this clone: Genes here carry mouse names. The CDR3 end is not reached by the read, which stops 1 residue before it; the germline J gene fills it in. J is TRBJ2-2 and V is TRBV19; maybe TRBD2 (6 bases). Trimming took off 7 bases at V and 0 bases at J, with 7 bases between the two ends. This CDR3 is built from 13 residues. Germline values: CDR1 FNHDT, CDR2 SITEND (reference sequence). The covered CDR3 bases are TGTGCCAGCCTGGGGACAAACACCGGGCAGCTCTAC. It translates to CASLGTNTGQLY. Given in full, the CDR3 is CASLGTNTGQLYF.

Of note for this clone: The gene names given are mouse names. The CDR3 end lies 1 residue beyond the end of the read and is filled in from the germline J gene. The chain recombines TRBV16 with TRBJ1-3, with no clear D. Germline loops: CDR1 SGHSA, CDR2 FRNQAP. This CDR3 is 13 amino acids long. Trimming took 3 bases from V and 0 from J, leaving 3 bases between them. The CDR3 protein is CASSFSSGNTLYF. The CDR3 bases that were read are TGTGCAAGCAGCTTTTCTTCTGGAAATACGCTCTAT.

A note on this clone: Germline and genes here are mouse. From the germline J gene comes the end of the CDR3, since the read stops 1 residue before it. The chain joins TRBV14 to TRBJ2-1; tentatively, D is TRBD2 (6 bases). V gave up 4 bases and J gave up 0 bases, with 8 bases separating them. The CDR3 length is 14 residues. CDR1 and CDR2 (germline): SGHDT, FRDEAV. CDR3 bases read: TGTGCCAGCAGTCCGACTGGTAACTATGCTGAGCAGTTC. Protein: CASSPTGNYAEQF. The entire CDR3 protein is CASSPTGNYAEQFF.

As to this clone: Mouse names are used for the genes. Incomplete CDR3 DNA: TGTGCCAGCAGCGTCGACTGGGGGGGCCAAAACACCTTGTAC. Protein: CASSVDWGGQNTLY. The entire CDR3 is CASSVDWGGQNTLYF. The V call is TRBV4, the J call TRBJ2-4, with 12 bases identical to TRBD2. The read comes to an end 1 residue before the CDR3 does, leaving the germline J gene to fill in the end. V gave up 5 bases and J gave up 3 bases; unmatched junction bases: 3. The germline CDR1 and CDR2 sequences are LGHDT and YNNKQL (reference sequence). This CDR3 is built from 15 residues.

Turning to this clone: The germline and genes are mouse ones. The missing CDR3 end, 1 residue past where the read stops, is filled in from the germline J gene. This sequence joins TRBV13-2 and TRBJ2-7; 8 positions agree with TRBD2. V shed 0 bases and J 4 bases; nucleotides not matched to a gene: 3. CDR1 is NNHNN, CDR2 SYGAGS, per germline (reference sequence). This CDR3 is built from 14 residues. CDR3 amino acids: CASGDAAGGYEQYF. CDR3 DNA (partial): TGTGCCAGCGGTGATGCGGCTGGGGGGTATGAACAGTAC.

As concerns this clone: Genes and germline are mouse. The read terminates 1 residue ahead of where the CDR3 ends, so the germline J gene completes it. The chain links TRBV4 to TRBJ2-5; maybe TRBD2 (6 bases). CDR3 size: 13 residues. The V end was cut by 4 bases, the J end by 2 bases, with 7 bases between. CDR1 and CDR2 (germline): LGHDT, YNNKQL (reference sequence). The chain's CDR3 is CASSWGVQDTQYF. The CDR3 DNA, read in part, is TGTGCCAGCAGCTGGGGGGTCCAAGACACCCAGTAC.

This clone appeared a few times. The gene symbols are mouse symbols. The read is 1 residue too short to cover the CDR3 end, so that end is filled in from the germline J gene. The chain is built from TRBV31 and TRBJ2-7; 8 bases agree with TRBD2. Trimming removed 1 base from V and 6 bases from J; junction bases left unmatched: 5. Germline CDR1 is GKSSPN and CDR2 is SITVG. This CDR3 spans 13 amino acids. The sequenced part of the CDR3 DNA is TGTGCCTGGAGTCCCCGACTGGGGAGTGAACAGTAC. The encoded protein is CAWSPRLGSEQY. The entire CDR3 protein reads CAWSPRLGSEQYF. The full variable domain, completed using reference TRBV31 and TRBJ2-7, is AQTIHQWPVAEIKAVGSPLSLGCTIKGKSSPNLYWYWQATGGTLQQLFYSITVGQVESVVQLNLSASRPKDDQFILSTEKLLLSHSGFYLCAWSPRLGSEQYFGPGTRLTVL.

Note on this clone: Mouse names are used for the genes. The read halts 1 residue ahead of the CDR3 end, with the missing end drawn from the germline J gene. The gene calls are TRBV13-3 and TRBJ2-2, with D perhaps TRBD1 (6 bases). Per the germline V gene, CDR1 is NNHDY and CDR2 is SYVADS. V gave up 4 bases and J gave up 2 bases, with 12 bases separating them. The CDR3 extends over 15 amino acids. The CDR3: CASSPRGPNTGQLYF. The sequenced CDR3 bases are TGTGCCAGCAGTCCCAGGGGTCCTAACACCGGGCAGCTCTAC.

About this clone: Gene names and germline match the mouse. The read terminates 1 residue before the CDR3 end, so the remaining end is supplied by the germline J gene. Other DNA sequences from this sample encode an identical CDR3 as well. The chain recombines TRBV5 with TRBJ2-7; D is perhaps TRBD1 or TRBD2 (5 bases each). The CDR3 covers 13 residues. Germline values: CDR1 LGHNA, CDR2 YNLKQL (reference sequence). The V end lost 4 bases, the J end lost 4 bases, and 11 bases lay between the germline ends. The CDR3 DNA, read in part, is TGTGCCAGCAGCCCCGGTGGGGCGTATGAACAGTAC. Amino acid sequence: CASSPGGAYEQY. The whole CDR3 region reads CASSPGGAYEQYF.

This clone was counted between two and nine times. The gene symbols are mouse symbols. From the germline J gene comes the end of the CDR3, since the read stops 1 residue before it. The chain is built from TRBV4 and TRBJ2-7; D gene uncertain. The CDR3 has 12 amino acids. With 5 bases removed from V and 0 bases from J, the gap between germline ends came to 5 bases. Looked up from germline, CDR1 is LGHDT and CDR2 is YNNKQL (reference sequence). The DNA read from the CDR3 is TGTGCCAGCAGCGCGCGCTCCTATGAACAGTAC. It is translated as CASSARSYEQY. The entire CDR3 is CASSARSYEQYF.

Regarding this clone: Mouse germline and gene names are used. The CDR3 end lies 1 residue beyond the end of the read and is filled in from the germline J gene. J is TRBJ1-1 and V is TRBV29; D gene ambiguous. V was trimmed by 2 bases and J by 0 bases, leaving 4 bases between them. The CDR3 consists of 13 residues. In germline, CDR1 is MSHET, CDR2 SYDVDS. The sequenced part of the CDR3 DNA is TGTGCTAGCAGTTTAGGGCAGAACACAGAAGTCTTC. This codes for CASSLGQNTEVF. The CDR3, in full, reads CASSLGQNTEVFF. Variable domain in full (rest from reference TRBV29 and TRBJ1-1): DMKVTQMPRYLIKRMGENVLLECGQDMSHETMYWYRQDPGLGLQLIYISYDVDSNSEGDIPKGYRVSRKKREHFSLILDSAKTNQTSVYFCASSLGQNTEVFFGKGTRLTVV.

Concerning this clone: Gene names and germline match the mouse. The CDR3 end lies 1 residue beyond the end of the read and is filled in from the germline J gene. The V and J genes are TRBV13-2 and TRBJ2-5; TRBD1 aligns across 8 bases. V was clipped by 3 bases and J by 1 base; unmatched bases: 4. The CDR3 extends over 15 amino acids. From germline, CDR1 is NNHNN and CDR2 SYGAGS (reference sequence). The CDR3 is CASGVPGGYQDTQYF. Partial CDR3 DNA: TGTGCCAGCGGTGTGCCAGGGGGCTACCAAGACACCCAGTAC.

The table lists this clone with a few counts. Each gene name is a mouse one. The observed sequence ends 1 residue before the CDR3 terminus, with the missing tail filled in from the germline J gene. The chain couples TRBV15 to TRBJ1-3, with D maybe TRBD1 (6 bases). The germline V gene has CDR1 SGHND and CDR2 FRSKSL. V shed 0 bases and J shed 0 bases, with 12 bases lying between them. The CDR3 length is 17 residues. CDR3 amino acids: CASSLARRGPSGNTLYF. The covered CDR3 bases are TGTGCCAGCAGTTTAGCGCGCAGGGGACCTTCTGGAAATACGCTCTAT.

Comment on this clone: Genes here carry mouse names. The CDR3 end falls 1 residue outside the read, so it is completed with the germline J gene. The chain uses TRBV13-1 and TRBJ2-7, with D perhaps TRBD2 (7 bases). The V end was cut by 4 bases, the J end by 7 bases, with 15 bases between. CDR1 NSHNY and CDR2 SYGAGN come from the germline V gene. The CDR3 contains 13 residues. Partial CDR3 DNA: TGTGCCAGCAGTCCTTGGGGGGCGGGGGAACAGTAC. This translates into CASSPWGAGEQY. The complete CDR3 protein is CASSPWGAGEQYF.

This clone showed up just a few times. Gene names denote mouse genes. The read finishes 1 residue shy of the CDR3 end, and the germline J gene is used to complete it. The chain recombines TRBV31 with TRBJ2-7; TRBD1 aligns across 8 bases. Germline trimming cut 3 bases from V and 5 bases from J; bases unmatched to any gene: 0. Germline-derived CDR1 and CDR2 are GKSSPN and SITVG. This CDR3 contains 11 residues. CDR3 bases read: TGTGCCTGGAGGACAGGGGATGAACAGTAC. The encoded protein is CAWRTGDEQY. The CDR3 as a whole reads CAWRTGDEQYF.

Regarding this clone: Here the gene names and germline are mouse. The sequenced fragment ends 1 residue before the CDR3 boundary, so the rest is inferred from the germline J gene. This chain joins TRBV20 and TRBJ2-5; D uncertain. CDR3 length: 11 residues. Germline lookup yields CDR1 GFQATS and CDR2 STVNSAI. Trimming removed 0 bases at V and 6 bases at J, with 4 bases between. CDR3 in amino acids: CGARDLDTQYF. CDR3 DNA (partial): TGTGGTGCTAGGGATTTGGACACCCAGTAC.

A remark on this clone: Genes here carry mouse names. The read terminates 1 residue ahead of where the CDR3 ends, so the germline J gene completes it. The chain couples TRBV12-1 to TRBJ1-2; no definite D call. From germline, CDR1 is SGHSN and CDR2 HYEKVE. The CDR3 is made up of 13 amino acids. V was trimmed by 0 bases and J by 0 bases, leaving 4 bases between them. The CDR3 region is CASSLQANSDYTF. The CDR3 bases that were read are TGTGCCAGCTCTCTCCAGGCAAACTCCGACTACACC.

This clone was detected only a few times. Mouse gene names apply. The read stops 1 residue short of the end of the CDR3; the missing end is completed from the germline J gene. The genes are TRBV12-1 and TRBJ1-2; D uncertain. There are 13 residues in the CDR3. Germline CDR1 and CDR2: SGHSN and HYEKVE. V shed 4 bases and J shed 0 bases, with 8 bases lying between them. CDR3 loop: CASSPHANSDYTF. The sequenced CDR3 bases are TGTGCCAGCTCCCCACATGCAAACTCCGACTACACC.

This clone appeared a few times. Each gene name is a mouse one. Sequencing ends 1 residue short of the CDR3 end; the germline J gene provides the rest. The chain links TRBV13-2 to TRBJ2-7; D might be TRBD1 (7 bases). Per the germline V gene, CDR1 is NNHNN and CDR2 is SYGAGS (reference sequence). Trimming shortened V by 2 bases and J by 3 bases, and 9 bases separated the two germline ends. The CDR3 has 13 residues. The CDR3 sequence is CASGDRGVYEQYF. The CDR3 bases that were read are TGTGCCAGCGGTGACAGGGGGGTCTATGAACAGTAC.

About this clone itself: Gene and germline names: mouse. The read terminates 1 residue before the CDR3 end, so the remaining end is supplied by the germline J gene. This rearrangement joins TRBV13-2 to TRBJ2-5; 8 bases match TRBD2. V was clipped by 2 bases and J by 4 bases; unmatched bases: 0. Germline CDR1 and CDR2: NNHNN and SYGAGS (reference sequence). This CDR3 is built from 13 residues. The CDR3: CASGDWGEDTQYF. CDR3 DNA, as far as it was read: TGTGCCAGCGGTGACTGGGGGGAAGACACCCAGTAC.

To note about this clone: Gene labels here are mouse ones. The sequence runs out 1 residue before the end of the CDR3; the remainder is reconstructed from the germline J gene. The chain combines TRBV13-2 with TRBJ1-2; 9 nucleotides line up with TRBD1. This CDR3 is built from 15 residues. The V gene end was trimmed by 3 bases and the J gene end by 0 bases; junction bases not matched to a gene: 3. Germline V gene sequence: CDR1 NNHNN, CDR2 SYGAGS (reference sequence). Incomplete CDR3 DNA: TGTGCCAGCGGTGGCCGACAGGGGGCAAACTCCGACTACACC. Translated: CASGGRQGANSDYT. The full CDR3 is CASGGRQGANSDYTF.

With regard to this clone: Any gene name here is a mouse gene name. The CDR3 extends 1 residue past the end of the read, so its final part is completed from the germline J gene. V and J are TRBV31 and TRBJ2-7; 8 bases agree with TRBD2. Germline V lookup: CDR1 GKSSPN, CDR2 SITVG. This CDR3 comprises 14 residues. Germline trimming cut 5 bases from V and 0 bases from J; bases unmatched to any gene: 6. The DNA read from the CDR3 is TGTGCCTGGTCGGGGGGGGCGGGCTCCTATGAACAGTAC. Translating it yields CAWSGGAGSYEQY. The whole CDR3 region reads CAWSGGAGSYEQYF.

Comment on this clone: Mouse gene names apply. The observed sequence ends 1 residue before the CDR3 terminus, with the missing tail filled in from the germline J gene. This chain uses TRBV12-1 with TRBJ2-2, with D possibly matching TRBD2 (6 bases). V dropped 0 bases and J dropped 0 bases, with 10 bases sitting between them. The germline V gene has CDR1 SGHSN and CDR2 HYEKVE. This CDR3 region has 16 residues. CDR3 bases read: TGTGCCAGCTCTCTCGTTGGGGGTGCAAACACCGGGCAGCTCTAC. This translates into CASSLVGGANTGQLY. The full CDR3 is CASSLVGGANTGQLYF.

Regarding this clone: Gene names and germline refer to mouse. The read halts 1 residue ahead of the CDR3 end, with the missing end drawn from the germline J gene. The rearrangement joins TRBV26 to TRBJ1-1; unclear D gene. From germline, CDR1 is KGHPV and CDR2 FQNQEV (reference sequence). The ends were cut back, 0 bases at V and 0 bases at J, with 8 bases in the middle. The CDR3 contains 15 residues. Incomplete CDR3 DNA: TGTGCCAGCAGTCTGTCGAGAACAGCAAACACAGAAGTCTTC. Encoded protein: CASSLSRTANTEVF. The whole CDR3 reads CASSLSRTANTEVFF.

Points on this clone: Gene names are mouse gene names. The sequenced CDR3 bases are TGTGCCAGCAGTGAAAGACTGGGGGGTCCTTATGCTGAGCAGTTC. It translates to CASSERLGGPYAEQF. From start to end, the CDR3 is CASSERLGGPYAEQFF. The chain has TRBV13-1 and TRBJ2-1; 10 bases map to TRBD2. The read gets to within 1 residue of the CDR3 end, and the germline J gene fills in the rest. CDR1 NSHNY and CDR2 SYGAGN come from the germline V gene. The J segment lost 4 bases and the V segment lost 2 bases, leaving 6 bases of the junction unmatched. The CDR3 runs 16 residues.

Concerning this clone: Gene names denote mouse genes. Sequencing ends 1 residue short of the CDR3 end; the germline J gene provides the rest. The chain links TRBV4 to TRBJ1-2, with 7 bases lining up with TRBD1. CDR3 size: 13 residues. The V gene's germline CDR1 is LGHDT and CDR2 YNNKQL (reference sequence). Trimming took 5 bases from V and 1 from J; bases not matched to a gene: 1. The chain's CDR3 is CASSRDRNSDYTF. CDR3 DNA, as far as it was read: TGTGCCAGCAGCCGGGACAGAAACTCCGACTACACC.

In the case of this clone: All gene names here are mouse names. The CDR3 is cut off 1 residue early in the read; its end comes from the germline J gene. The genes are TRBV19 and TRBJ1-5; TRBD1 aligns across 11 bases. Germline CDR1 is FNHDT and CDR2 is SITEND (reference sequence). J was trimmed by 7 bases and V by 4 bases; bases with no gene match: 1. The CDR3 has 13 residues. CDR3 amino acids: CASSWDRGQAPLF. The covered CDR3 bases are TGTGCCAGCAGTTGGGACAGGGGGCAGGCTCCGCTT.

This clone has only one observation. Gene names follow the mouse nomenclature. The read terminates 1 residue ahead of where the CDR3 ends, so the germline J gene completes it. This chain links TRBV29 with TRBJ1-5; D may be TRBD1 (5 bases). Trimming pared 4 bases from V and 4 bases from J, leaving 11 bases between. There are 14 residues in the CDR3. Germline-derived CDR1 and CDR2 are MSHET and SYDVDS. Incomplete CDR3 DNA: TGTGCTAGCAGTTGGGACCGGGGGAACCAGGCTCCGCTT. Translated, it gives CASSWDRGNQAPL. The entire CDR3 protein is CASSWDRGNQAPLF.

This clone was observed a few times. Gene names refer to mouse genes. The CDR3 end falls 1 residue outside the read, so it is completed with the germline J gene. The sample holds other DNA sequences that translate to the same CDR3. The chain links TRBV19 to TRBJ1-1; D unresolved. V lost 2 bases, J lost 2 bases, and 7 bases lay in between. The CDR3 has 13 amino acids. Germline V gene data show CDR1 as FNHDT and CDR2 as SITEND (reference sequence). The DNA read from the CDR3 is TGTGCCAGCAGTATTCGGGGTAACACAGAAGTCTTC. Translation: CASSIRGNTEVF. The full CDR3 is CASSIRGNTEVFF.

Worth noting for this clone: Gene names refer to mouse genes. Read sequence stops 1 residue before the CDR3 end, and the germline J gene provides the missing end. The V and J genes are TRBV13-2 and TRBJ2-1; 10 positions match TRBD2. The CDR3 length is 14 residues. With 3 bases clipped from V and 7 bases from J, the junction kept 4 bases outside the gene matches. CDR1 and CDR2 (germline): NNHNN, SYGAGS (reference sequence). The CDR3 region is CASGVRLGGAEQFF. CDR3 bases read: TGTGCCAGCGGTGTACGACTGGGGGGAGCTGAGCAGTTC.